This entry describes one T cell receptor (beta chain). The source of the sample is a study of blood T cell repertoires in COVID-19. The wider study: From T cells, B-cell-depleted T cells, or PBMCs came the material, which was cDNA or gDNA.

The CDR3 length is 13 residues. Looked up from germline, CDR1 is MNHNS and CDR2 is SASEGT. V was pared by 2 bases and J by 5 bases, with 9 bases between. Data came from immunoSEQ multiplex PCR; TCRdb stores just in-frame clones and leaves some out. Of roughly 200,000 clones in the sample, around 90% were seen once. The TCR was taken from a man between 65 and 85 years old with acute or convalescent COVID-19. Specimen: peripheral blood. The chain has TRBV6-1 and TRBJ2-5; D perhaps matches TRBD1 (6 bases). The CDR3 region is CASSETRGETQYF. The CDR3, as DNA: TGTGCCAGCAGTGAAACGAGGGGGGAGACCCAGTACTTC.